This is a list of T cell receptor beta chains from one sample in a study of early T cells in non-severe SARS-CoV-2 infection. TCRdb passed the 5' RACE reads through MiXCR, listing each CDR3 protein once. The table shows under 60,000 distinct CDR3 sequences, with roughly 13% occurring only once. What was sequenced was whole blood. Source of these receptors: an adult who was a healthcare worker with PCR-confirmed SARS-CoV-2 infection or an uninfected control (not recorded which). Both conserved end residues are part of each CDR3. A D gene is named only where the DNA matches it firmly. The size entry is marked missing in some rows and otherwise reads once, few, many or a size class.

D | size | J | V | DNA | CDR3
- | - | TRBJ2-4 | TRBV5-5 | TGTGCCAGCAGCTTGGGGGGAGCCAAAAACATTCAGTACTTC | CASSLGGAKNIQYF
- | many | TRBJ2-1 | TRBV12-3/TRBV12-4 | TGTGCCAGCAGTATGGAGGGGGCCACAAGGGGCGAGCAGTTCTTC | CASSMEGATRGEQFF
- | few | TRBJ2-2 | TRBV2 | TGTGCCAGCAGTGAGGTGTACACCGGGGAGCTGTTTTTT | CASSEVYTGELFF
- | many | TRBJ1-1 | TRBV4-1 | TGCGCCAGCAGCCAAAGACCGGGCCCAATGAACACTGAAGCTTTCTTT | CASSQRPGPMNTEAFF
- | few | TRBJ2-7 | TRBV7-2 | TGTGCCAGCAGCTTAGCGTGGGCCCAAACCTACGAGCAGTACTTC | CASSLAWAQTYEQYF
TRBD1 | many | TRBJ2-7 | TRBV18 | TGTGCCAGCTCACCGGGGACAGGCTCCTACGAGCAGTACTTC | CASSPGTGSYEQYF
- | once | TRBJ1-6 | TRBV2 | TGTGCCAGCAGTGTACAGGGAACGGATAATTCACCCCTCCACTTT | CASSVQGTDNSPLHF
TRBD2 | few | TRBJ2-1 | TRBV5-1 | TGCGCCAGCAGCTCACTAGCGGGAGGGCCAACTGAGCAGTTCTTC | CASSSLAGGPTEQFF
- | - | TRBJ1-1 | TRBV5-5 | TGTGCCAGCAGCTCAATTGGGGACCGGGCGTTAGCTTTCTTT | CASSSIGDRALAFF
- | many | TRBJ2-3 | TRBV10-2 | TGCGCCAGCAGTGATCTTAAGGGCACAGATACGCAGTTTTTT | CASSDLKGTDTQFF
TRBD1 | - | TRBJ2-3 | TRBV5-5 | TGTGCCAGCAGCCTTCCAGGGGGTCTCTTCTCCTCGAGCACAGATACGCAGTATTTT | CASSLPGGLFSSSTDTQYF
- | few | TRBJ1-2 | TRBV12-3/TRBV12-4 | TGTGCCAGCAGTTTACAGGTTGGCTATGGCTACACCTTC | CASSLQVGYGYTF
TRBD2 | - | TRBJ2-3 | TRBV6-6 | TGTGCCAGCAGTTACGACGGGGGTAGCGGGAGTGATACGCAGTATTTT | CASSYDGGSGSDTQYF
- | - | TRBJ2-5 | TRBV28 | TGTGCCAGCAGAAACAGTGGAACCCAAGAGACCCAGTACTTC | CASRNSGTQETQYF
- | many | TRBJ1-1 | TRBV6-5 | TGTGCCAGCAGTTACGCAAGGGCCCCGAACACTGAAGCTTTCTTT | CASSYARAPNTEAFF
- | few | TRBJ2-7 | TRBV18 | TGTGCCAGCTCACCGCAGGCCCGGGGGCAGTACTTC | CASSPQARGQYF
TRBD2 | many | TRBJ2-5 | TRBV20-1 | TGCAGTGCTAGAGATCTCCCGTTTAGTGGCGGGAGGGCCAAGGAGACCCAGTACTTC | CSARDLPFSGGRAKETQYF
- | - | TRBJ2-5 | TRBV5-1 | TGCGCCAGCAGCAAATTCGAACGGGAGACCCAGTACTTC | CASSKFERETQYF
TRBD2 | few | TRBJ2-5 | TRBV29-1 | TGCAGCGTTGCGGCTAGCGGCCAAGAGACCCAGTACTTC | CSVAASGQETQYF
- | many | TRBJ1-2 | TRBV15 | TGTGCCACCAGCAGAGTCACAGGGAACTATGGCTACACCTTC | CATSRVTGNYGYTF
TRBD1 | many | TRBJ1-2 | TRBV5-1 | TGCGCCAGCTCCCGGGACAGGGTGTATGGCTACACCTTC | CASSRDRVYGYTF
- | - | TRBJ2-1 | TRBV5-1 | TGCGCCAGCAGCCTAAGCAGCAGGGAGCAGTTCTTC | CASSLSSREQFF
- | few | TRBJ1-5 | TRBV6-1 | TGTGCCAGCAGCCCGAACCCGGCCCTCAATCAGCCCCAGCATTTT | CASSPNPALNQPQHF
- | few | TRBJ1-4 | TRBV12-3/TRBV12-4 | TGTGCCAGCAGTTCACAAGCCTTGGCAGCAACTAATGAAAAACTGTTTTTT | CASSSQALAATNEKLFF
TRBD1 | - | TRBJ1-1 | TRBV2 | TGTGCCAGCACGAAGGGGGCTAGCAACACTGAAGCTTTCTTT | CASTKGASNTEAFF
- | many | TRBJ2-5 | TRBV7-2 | TGTGCCAGCAGCCCCTCGCGGGGAAACCAAGAGACCCAGTACTTC | CASSPSRGNQETQYF
- | - | TRBJ1-1 | TRBV28 | TGTGCCAGCAGCAAAAGACAGCAAGAAGCTTTCTTT | CASSKRQQEAFF
- | many | TRBJ2-7 | TRBV10-2 | TGCGCCAGCGGTGAGGGGTACGAGCAGTACTTC | CASGEGYEQYF
TRBD1 | - | TRBJ1-2 | TRBV29-1 | TGCAGCGTCGTCGGACAGGGCCCTGGCTACACCTTC | CSVVGQGPGYTF
TRBD2 | - | TRBJ2-5 | TRBV3-1 | TGTGCCAGCAGCCGGATGAGCGGGGGGGCTGTAGAGACCCAGTACTTC | CASSRMSGGAVETQYF
TRBD2 | - | TRBJ2-7 | TRBV4-2 | TGTGCCAGCAGCCATGATATACTAGCGGGAACCGAGCAGTACTTC | CASSHDILAGTEQYF
TRBD1 | - | TRBJ2-1 | TRBV6-5 | TGTGCCAGCAGTCGTCGGGACAGGCCCTACAATGAGCAGTTCTTC | CASSRRDRPYNEQFF
TRBD1 | many | TRBJ2-7 | TRBV2 | TGTGCCAGCAGTGGGAGTCGACAGGGGGCCTCCTACGAGCAGTACTTC | CASSGSRQGASYEQYF
TRBD1 | - | TRBJ2-7 | TRBV29-1 | TGCAGCGTTGAAGATGGTGGGGGACAGGATCCCGAGCAGTACTTC | CSVEDGGGQDPEQYF
TRBD2 | many | TRBJ2-1 | TRBV9 | TGTGCCAGCAGCGTAGAAGGTAGCGGGAGGGTTTGGAGCTCCTACAATGAGCAGTTCTTC | CASSVEGSGRVWSSYNEQFF
- | - | TRBJ2-4 | TRBV18 | TGTGCCAGCTCACCACAGGGGTCCAAAAACATTCAGTACTTC | CASSPQGSKNIQYF
- | many | TRBJ2-4 | TRBV28 | TGTGCCAGCAGCCCCCCTGGGTGGGGGAGAGACATTCAGTACTTC | CASSPPGWGRDIQYF
- | many | TRBJ2-1 | TRBV11-2 | TGTGCCAGCAGCTTGGGACTCCCCCACTCCTACAATGAGCAGTTCTTC | CASSLGLPHSYNEQFF
- | many | TRBJ1-4 | TRBV27 | TGTGCCAGCAGTTCGAGGGGGGTCCAACTGTTTTTT | CASSSRGVQLFF
- | few | TRBJ2-3 | TRBV19 | TGTGCCAGTAGTCTCCAGGGGAGCACAGATGCGCAGTATTTT | CASSLQGSTDAQYF